The clone carrying this T cell receptor beta chain has just a few counts. Its target is unknown. The repertoire was sequenced with immunoSEQ multiplex PCR; TCRdb's copy has only in-frame clones and lacks some. The sample has some 340,000 clones; 70% to 90% are singletons. This specimen comes from a study of Ad26.COV2.S vaccination and SARS-CoV-2 variants. Study in general: In the study, Ad26.COV2.S was injected intramuscularly once, or twice 56 days apart. Overall study findings and caveats: Possibly, TCR breadth and depth analyses underestimated total T cell responses. Substantial breadth was reportedly displayed by spike-specific CD8+ and CD4+ T cell responses after vaccination. Breadth of non-spike TCRs did not differ between vaccinees and placebo recipients.

Treatment in this sample: approximately 18 received Ad26.COV2.S at low or high dose, single or two shots; roughly five received placebo; per-sample allocation not given. It was on day 63 after the first vaccine or placebo injection that samples were taken. The length of the CDR3 is 14 residues. Between the trimmed V and J ends, which lost 3 bases and 2 bases, there was a span of 10 bases. Germline CDR1 reads KGHSH; CDR2 reads LQKENI. The chain recombines TRBV18 with TRBJ2-5; D uncertain. Sequencing was performed on peripheral blood, taken in a trial of Ad26.COV2.S vaccine versus placebo. The TCR originated in a person aged 18-60 years who received the Ad26.COV2.S COVID-19 vaccine or a placebo. Here the CDR3 reads CASSPLTSQETQYF. CDR3 DNA: TGTGCCAGCTCACCCCTGACATCACAAGAGACCCAGTACTTC.